This T cell receptor (beta chain) was sequenced in a study of blood T cell repertoires in COVID-19. Across the study: Acute and convalescent COVID-19 samples came from the United States, Italy and Spain.

In the original analysis: How many nucleated cells were present was estimated from reference gene primer amplification. Libraries were prepared by immunoSEQ multiplex PCR; TCRdb keeps only in-frame clonotypes and omits some of them. The D gene and trimming were derived from the DNA, and the V and J assignments and clone size from that table. Here the sample spans just over 300,000 clones, roughly 91% being singletons. Enrollment of patients from Seattle took place during active infection, with longitudinal follow-up. The sequenced sample consisted of peripheral blood. The TCR comes from a woman in her twenties or thirties with COVID-19, enrolled during active disease.

CDR3 residues: CASSSQETSGAETQYF. The CDR3 DNA reads as TGTGCCAGCAGTTCCCAGGAGACTAGCGGGGCTGAGACCCAGTACTTC. The genes are TRBV28 and TRBJ2-5; TRBD2 matches at 11 bases. V trimming: 4 bases; J trimming: 5 bases; junction bases outside the gene matches: 9. The CDR3 extends over 16 amino acids. Per the germline V gene, CDR1 is MDHEN and CDR2 is SYDVKM. Looking up the rest from reference TRBV28 and TRBJ2-5 gives the full variable domain: DVKVTQSSRYLVKRTGEKVFLECVQDMDHENMFWYRQDPGLGLRLIYFSYDVKMKEKGDIPEGYSVSREKKERFSLILESASTNQTSMYLCASSSQETSGAETQYFGPGTRLLVL.